This TCR beta chain derives from a study of cytomegalovirus exposure and HLA in healthy donors. Study at large: Around 85 million unique TCRs from HLA-typed donors were held in an early data release. The study, taken as a whole, reports: It was only CMV serostatus that was available as immune exposure information. One variant, a missense change in DCLRE1C, was linked in a later analysis to TCR beta V- and J-gene trimming. Being indistinguishable, some V segments were excluded, TRBV6-2 and TRBV6-3 among them.

This CDR3 has 16 amino acids. V was clipped by 4 bases and J by 5 bases; unmatched bases: 10. Per the germline V gene, CDR1 is SGHRS and CDR2 is YFSETQ. Primers for the PCR totalled 60 Vbeta and 13 Jbeta. Using immunoSEQ multiplex PCR, the repertoire was profiled, and TCRdb retains in-frame clones only, with some absent. Of 120,000 or so clones in the sample, 80% are singletons; the top ten hold approximately 1.3%. As to this clone: Its antigen is as yet unknown.

The sequencing input was PBMCs. The clonotype originates from a female donor in good health and CMV-seronegative. V and J are TRBV5-1 and TRBJ2-5; TRBD2 aligns across 11 bases. CDR3 in DNA: TGCGCCAGCAGCCAAAAGACTAGCGGGACATGGGAGACCCAGTACTTC. This sequence encodes CASSQKTSGTWETQYF.